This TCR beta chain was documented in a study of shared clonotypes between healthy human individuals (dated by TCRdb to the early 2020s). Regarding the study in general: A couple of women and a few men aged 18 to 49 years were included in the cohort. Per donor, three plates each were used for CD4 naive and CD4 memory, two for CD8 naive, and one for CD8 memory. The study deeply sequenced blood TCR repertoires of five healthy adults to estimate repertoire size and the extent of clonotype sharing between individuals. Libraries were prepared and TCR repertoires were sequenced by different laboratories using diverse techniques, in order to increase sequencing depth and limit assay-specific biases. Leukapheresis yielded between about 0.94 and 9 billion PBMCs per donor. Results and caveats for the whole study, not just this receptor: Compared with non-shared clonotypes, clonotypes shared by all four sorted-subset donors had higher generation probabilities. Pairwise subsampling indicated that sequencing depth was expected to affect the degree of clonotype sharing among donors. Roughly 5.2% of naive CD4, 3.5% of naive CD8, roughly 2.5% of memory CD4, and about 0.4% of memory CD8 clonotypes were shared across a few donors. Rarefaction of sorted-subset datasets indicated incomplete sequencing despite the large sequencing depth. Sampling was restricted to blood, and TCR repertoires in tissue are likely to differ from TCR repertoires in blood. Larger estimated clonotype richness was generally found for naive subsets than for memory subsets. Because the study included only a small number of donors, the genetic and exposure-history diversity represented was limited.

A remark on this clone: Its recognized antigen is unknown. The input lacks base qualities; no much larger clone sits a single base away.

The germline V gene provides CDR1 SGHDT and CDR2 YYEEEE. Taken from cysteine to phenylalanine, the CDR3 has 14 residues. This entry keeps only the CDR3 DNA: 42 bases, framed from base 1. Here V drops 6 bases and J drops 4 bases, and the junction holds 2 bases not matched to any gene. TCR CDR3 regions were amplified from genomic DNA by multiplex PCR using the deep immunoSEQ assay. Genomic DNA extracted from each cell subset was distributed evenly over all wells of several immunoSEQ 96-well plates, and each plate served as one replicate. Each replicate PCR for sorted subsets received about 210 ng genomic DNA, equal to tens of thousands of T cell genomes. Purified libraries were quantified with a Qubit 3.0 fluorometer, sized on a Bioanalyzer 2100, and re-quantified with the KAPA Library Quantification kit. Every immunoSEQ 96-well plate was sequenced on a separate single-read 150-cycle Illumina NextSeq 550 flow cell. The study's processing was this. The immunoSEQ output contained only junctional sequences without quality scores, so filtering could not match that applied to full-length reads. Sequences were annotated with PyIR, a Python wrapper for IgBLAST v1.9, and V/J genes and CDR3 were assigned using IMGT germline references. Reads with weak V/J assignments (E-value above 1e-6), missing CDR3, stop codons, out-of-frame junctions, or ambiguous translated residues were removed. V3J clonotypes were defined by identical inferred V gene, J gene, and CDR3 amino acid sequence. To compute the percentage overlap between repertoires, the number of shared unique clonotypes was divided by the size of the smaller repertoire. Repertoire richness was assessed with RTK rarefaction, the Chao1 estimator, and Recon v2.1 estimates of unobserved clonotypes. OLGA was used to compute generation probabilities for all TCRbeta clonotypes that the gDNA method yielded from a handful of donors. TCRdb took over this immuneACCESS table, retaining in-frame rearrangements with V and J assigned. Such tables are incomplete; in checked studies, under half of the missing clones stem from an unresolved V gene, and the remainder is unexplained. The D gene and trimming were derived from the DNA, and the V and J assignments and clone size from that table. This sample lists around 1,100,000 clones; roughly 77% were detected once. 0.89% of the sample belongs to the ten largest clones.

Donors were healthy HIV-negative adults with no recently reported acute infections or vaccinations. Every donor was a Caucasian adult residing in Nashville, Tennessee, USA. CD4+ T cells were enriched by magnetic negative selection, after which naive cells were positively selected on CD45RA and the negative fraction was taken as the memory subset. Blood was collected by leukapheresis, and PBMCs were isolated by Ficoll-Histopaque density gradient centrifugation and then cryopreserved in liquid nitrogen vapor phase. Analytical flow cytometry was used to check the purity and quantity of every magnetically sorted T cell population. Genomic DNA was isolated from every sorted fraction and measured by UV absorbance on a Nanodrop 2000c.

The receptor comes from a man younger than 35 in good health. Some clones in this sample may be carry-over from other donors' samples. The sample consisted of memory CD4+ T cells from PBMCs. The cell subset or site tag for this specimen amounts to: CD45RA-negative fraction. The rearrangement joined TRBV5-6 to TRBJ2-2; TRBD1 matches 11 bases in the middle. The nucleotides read TGTGCCAGCATCGGGACAGGGGGCACCGGGGAGCTGTTTTTT. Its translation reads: CASIGTGGTGELFF.